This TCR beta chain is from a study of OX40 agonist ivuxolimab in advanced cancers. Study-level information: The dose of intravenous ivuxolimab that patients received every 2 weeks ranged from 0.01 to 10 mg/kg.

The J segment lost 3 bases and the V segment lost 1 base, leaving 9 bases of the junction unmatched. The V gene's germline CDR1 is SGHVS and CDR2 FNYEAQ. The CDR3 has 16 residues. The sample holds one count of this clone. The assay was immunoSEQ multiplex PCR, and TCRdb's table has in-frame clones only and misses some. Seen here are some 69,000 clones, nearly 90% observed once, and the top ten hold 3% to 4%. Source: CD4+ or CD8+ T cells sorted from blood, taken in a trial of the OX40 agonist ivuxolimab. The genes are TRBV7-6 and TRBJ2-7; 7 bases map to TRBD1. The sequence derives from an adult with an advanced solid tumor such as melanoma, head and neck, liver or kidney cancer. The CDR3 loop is CASSLGTRQGGYEQYF. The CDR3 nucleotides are TGTGCCAGCAGCTTAGGCACTCGACAGGGCGGCTACGAGCAGTACTTC.